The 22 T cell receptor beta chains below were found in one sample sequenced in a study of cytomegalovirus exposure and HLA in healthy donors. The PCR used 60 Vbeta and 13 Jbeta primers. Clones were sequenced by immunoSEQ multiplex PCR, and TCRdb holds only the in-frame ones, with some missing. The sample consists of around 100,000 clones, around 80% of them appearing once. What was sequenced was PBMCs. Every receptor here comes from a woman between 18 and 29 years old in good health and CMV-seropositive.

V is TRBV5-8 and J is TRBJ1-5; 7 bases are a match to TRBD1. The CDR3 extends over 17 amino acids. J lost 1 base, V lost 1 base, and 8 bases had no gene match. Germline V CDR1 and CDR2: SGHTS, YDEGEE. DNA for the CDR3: TGTGCCAGCAGCTTGTTGGTAGGGGGCGGGAGCAATCAGCCCCAGCATTTT. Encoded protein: CASSLLVGGGSNQPQHF.

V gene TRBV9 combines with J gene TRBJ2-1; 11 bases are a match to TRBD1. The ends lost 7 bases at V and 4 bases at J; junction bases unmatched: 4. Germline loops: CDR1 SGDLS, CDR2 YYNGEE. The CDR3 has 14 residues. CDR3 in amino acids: CASSGQGAYNEQFF. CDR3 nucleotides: TGTGCCAGCTCCGGACAGGGGGCGTACAATGAGCAGTTCTTC.

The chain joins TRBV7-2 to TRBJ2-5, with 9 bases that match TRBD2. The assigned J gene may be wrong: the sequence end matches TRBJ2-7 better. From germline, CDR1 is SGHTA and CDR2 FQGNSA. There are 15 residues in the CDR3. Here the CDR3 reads CASSLILAGFYEQYF. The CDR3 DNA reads TGTGCCAGCAGCTTAATACTAGCGGGTTTCTACGAGCAGTACTTC.

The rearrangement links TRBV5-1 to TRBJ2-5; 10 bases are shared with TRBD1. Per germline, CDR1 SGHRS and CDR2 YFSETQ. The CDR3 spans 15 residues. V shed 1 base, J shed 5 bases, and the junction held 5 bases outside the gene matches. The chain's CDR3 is CASSLWTGGQETQYF. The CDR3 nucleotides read TGCGCCAGCAGCTTGTGGACAGGGGGTCAGGAGACCCAGTACTTC.

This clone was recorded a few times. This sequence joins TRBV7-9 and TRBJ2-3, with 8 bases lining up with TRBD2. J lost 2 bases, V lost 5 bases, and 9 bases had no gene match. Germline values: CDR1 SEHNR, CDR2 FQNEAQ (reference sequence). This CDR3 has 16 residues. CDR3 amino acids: CASSPLGLGDTDTQYF. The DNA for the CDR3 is TGTGCCAGCAGCCCCCTGGGACTAGGTGACACAGATACGCAGTATTTT.

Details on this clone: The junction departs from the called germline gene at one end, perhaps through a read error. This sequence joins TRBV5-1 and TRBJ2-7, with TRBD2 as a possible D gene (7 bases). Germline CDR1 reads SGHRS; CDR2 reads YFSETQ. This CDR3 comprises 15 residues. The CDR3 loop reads CASSSRGGGGYEQYF. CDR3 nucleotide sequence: TGCGCCAGCAGCTCTCGGGGAGGGGGGGGCTACGAGCAATACTTC.

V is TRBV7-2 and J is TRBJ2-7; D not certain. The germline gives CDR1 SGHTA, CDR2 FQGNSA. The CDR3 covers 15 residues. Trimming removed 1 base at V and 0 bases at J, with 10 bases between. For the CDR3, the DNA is TGTGCCAGCAGCTTAGGCCAGGCCTACTCCTACGAGCAGTACTTC. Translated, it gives CASSLGQAYSYEQYF.

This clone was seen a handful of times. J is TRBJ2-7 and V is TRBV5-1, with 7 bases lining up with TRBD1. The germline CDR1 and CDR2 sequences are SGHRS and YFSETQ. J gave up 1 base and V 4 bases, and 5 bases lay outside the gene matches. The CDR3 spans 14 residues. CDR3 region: CASSPDRQSYEQYF. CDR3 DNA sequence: TGCGCCAGCAGCCCGGACAGGCAATCCTACGAGCAGTACTTC.

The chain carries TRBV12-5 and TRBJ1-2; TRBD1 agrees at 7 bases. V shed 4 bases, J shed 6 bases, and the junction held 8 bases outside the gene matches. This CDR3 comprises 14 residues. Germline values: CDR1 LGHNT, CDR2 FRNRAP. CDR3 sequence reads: CASGSPETGNGYTF. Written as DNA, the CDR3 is TGTGCTAGTGGTTCGCCGGAGACAGGGAATGGCTACACCTTC.

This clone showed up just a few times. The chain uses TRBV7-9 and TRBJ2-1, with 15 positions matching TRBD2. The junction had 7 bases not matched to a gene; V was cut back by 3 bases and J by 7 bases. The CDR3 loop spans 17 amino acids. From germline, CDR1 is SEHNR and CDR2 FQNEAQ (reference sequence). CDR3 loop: CASSLIFGLAGGNEQFF. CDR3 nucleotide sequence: TGTGCCAGCAGCTTGATCTTCGGACTAGCGGGAGGGAATGAGCAGTTCTTC.

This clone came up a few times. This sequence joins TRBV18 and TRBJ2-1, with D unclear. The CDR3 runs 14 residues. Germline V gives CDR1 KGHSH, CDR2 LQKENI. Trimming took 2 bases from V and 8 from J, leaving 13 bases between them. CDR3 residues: CASSPTTPAHEQFF. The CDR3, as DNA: TGTGCCAGCTCACCAACAACGCCTGCTCATGAGCAGTTCTTC.

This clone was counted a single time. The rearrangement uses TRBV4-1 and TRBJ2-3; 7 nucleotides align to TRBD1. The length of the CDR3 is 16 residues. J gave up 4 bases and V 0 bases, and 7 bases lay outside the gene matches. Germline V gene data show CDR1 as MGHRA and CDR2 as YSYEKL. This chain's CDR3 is CASSQDGTVVADTQYF. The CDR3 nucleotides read TGCGCCAGCAGCCAAGATGGGACAGTTGTCGCAGATACGCAGTATTTT.

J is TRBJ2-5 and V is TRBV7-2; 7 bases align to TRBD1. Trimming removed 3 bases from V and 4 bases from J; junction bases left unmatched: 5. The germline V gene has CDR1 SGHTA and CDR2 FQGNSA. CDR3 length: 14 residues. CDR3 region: CASSFGRGRETQYF. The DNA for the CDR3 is TGTGCCAGCAGCTTCGGTAGGGGGCGAGAGACCCAGTACTTC.

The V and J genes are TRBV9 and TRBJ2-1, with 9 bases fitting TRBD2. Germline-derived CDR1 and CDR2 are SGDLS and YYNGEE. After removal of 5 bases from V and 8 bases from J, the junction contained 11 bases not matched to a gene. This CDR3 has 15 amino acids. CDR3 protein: CASSSEGRGGDEQFF. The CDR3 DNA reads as TGTGCCAGCAGTTCCGAGGGGCGGGGGGGCGATGAGCAGTTCTTC.

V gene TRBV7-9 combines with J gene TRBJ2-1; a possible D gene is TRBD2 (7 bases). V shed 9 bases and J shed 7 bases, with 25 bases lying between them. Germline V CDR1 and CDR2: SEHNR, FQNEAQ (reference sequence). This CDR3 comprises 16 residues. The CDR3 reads CASQHLLGGAWNEQFF. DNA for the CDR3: TGTGCCAGTCAGCACCTGCTGGGGGGGGCATGGAATGAGCAGTTCTTC.

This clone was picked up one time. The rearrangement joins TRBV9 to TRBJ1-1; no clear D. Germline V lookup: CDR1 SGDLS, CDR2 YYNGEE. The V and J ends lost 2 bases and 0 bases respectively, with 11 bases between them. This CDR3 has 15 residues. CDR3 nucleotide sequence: TGTGCCAGCAGCGTTAGCGGGGAATTGAACACTGAAGCTTTCTTT. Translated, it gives CASSVSGELNTEAFF. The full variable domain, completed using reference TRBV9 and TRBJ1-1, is DSGVTQTPKHLITATGQRVTLRCSPRSGDLSVYWYQQSLDQGLQFLIQYYNGEERAKGNILERFSAQQFPDLHSELNLSSLELGDSALYFCASSVSGELNTEAFFGQGTRLTVV.

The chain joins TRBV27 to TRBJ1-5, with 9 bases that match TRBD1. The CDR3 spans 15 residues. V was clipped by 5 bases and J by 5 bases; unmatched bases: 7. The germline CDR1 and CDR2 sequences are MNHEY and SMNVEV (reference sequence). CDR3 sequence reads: CASSVDRGGHQPQHF. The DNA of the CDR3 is TGTGCCAGCAGTGTGGACAGGGGCGGCCATCAGCCCCAGCATTTT.

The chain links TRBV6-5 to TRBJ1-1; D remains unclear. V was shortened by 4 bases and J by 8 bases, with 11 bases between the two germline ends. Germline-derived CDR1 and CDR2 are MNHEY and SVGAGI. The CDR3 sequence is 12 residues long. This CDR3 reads CASSFAGIEAFF. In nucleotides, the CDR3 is TGTGCCAGCAGTTTCGCGGGGATCGAAGCTTTCTTT.

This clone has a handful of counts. The CDR3 sequence: CASSGRGSYSSYEQYF. CDR3 coding DNA: TGTGCCAGCAGCGGGCGGGGGTCTTACTCCTCCTACGAGCAGTACTTC. This sequence joins TRBV7-2 and TRBJ2-7; 7 nucleotides match TRBD2. Germline CDR1 SGHTA, CDR2 FQGNSA. With 5 bases clipped from V and 0 bases from J, the junction kept 10 bases outside the gene matches. The CDR3 extends over 16 amino acids.

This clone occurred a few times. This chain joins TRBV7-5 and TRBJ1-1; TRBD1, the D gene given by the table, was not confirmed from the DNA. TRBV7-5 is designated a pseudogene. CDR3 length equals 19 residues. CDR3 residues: CARSFPCGRGKGMNTEAFF. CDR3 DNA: TGTGCCAGAAGCTTCCCGTGTGGCAGGGGGAAAGGGATGAACACTGAAGCTTTCTTT.

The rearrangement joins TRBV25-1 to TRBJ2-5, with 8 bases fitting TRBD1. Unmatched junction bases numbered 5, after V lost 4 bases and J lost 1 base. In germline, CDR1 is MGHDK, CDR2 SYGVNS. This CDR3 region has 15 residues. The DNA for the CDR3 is TGTGCCAGCAGTGCCCAGGGGGCCCTCCAAGAGACCCAGTACTTC. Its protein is CASSAQGALQETQYF.

Written as DNA, the CDR3 is TGTGCCAGCAGACCGGTGAACACTGAAGCTTTCTTT. It specifies CASRPVNTEAFF. The chain employs TRBV6-5 and TRBJ1-1, with D unclear. Germline CDR1 is MNHEY and CDR2 is SVGAGI. Trimming removed 6 bases at V and 0 bases at J, with 5 bases between. The CDR3 totals 12 residues.